This is a list of T cell receptor beta chains from one sample in a study of cytomegalovirus exposure and HLA in healthy donors. Data came from immunoSEQ multiplex PCR; TCRdb stores just in-frame clones and leaves some out. Of more than 300,000 clones listed, more than 80% are singletons. Sequencing was performed on PBMCs. These receptor sequences come from a young woman in good health and CMV-seronegative. The CDR3 runs from the conserved cysteine through the conserved F or W. The D gene is left open where the match is weak. Where a row states a size, it is once, few, many or the class of an expanded clone; other rows omit it.

D gene	V gene	J gene	clone size	CDR3 protein	CDR3 DNA
TRBD1	TRBV2	TRBJ1-5	once	CASSGQGPNQPQHF	TGTGCCAGCAGCGGACAGGGTCCAAATCAGCCCCAGCATTTT
TRBD1	TRBV28	TRBJ2-2	NA	CASSLFGQGANTGELFF	TGTGCCAGCAGTTTATTCGGACAGGGTGCGAACACCGGGGAGCTGTTTTTT
NA	TRBV14	TRBJ2-7	NA	CASSQGLVYEQYF	TGTGCCAGCAGCCAAGGACTAGTATACGAGCAGTACTTC
TRBD1	TRBV27	TRBJ1-1	once	CARSGQQNTEAFF	TGTGCCAGATCGGGACAGCAGAACACTGAAGCTTTCTTT
NA	TRBV2	TRBJ1-2	NA	CARLSGVGGYTF	TGTGCCAGGCTCTCAGGGGTGGGTGGCTACACCTTC
NA	TRBV6-6	TRBJ2-1	NA	CASNELAYSYNEQFF	TGTGCCAGCAATGAACTAGCATATTCCTACAATGAGCAGTTCTTC
TRBD1	TRBV5-1	TRBJ2-7	few	CASSLRQGPYEQYF	TGCGCCAGCAGCCTTAGACAGGGGCCCTACGAGCAGTACTTC
NA	TRBV6-6	TRBJ2-6	NA	CASSWPGTGANVLTF	TGTGCCAGCAGTTGGCCAGGGACTGGGGCCAACGTCCTGACTTTC
NA	TRBV2	TRBJ2-3	NA	CASKRVARSTDTQYF	TGTGCCAGCAAACGGGTAGCGAGAAGCACAGATACGCAGTATTTT
NA	TRBV30	TRBJ2-1	NA	CAWSAEGEQFF	TGTGCCTGGAGTGCTGAGGGCGAGCAGTTCTTC
TRBD1	TRBV5-1	TRBJ1-1	NA	CASSLTGSTEAFF	TGCGCCAGCAGCCTGACAGGGTCAACTGAAGCTTTCTTT
NA	TRBV27	TRBJ1-2	NA	CASSDSEFSNYGYTF	TGTGCCAGTTCGGACAGCGAATTCTCTAACTATGGCTACACCTTC
TRBD2	TRBV19	TRBJ2-7	NA	CASSPTSGAYEQYF	TGTGCCAGTAGCCCGACTAGCGGGGCCTACGAGCAGTACTTC
NA	TRBV2	TRBJ1-2	NA	CASNGQSYGYTF	TGTGCCAGCAATGGACAGAGCTATGGCTACACCTTC
NA	TRBV9	TRBJ2-1	once	CASSAEGAGDYNEQFF	TGTGCCAGCAGCGCCGAGGGAGCGGGTGACTACAATGAGCAGTTCTTC
NA	TRBV7-6	TRBJ2-7	few	CASSLSEPYEQYF	TGTGCCAGCAGCTTATCCGAGCCCTACGAGCAGTACTTC
NA	TRBV4-2	TRBJ2-1	NA	CASSQKSGDEQFF	TGTGCCAGCAGCCAAAAATCCGGGGATGAGCAGTTCTTC
TRBD1	TRBV9	TRBJ1-5	few	CASSLGTESQPQHF	TGTGCCAGCAGCCTGGGGACAGAAAGTCAGCCCCAGCATTTT
NA	TRBV5-6	TRBJ1-3	NA	CASSLGPLGDTIYF	TGTGCCAGCAGCTTGGGTCCCTTAGGGGACACCATATATTTT
TRBD2	TRBV28	TRBJ2-7	NA	CASRDRGGLGEQYF	TGTGCCAGCAGGGATCGGGGGGGCCTCGGCGAGCAGTACTTC
NA	TRBV13	TRBJ2-2	NA	CASSSQTGTMNTGELFF	TGTGCCAGCAGCTCACAAACCGGGACAATGAACACCGGGGAGCTGTTTTTT
NA	TRBV28	TRBJ1-1	NA	CASSSLDSEAFF	TGTGCCAGCAGTTCCTTAGACAGTGAAGCTTTCTTT
NA	TRBV4-1	TRBJ2-2	NA	CASSQPTNTGELFF	TGCGCCAGCAGCCAACCTACGAACACCGGGGAGCTGTTTTTT
NA	TRBV5-4	TRBJ2-3	NA	CASSLVRGADGTDTQYF	TGTGCCAGCAGCTTGGTACGGGGGGCAGATGGTACAGATACGCAGTATTTT
NA	TRBV5-1	TRBJ1-1	NA	CASSAGLSTEAFF	TGCGCCAGCAGCGCGGGACTGTCCACTGAAGCTTTCTTT
TRBD1	TRBV12-5	TRBJ2-7	NA	CASGFGQGYEQYF	TGTGCTAGTGGTTTCGGACAGGGCTACGAGCAGTACTTC
NA	TRBV2	TRBJ2-3	NA	CASSGGLSTDTQYF	TGTGCCAGCAGCGGGGGGCTTAGCACAGATACGCAGTATTTT
NA	TRBV9	TRBJ2-3	NA	CASSVGQTDTQYF	TGTGCCAGCAGCGTAGGACAAACAGATACGCAGTATTTT
TRBD2	TRBV6-5	TRBJ2-5	NA	CASSYSTSGSQETQYF	TGTGCCAGCAGTTACTCGACTAGCGGGAGTCAAGAGACCCAGTACTTC
NA	TRBV9	TRBJ1-3	NA	CASSVVETGNTIYF	TGTGCCAGCAGCGTAGTCGAGACTGGAAACACCATATATTTT
TRBD1	TRBV6-4	TRBJ1-1	NA	CASRPGTGNTEAFF	TGTGCCAGCAGACCGGGGACAGGTAACACTGAAGCTTTCTTT
NA	TRBV28	TRBJ1-5	NA	CASLGSYSNQPQHF	TGTGCCAGCCTAGGGAGTTATAGCAATCAGCCCCAGCATTTT
TRBD1	TRBV10-3	TRBJ2-7	few	CAIGGQGSSSSYEQYF	TGTGCCATCGGGGGACAGGGGTCCTCGAGCTCCTACGAGCAGTACTTC
NA	TRBV6-5	TRBJ1-2	few	CASSSPNYGYTF	TGTGCCAGCAGTTCTCCGAACTATGGCTACACCTTC
TRBD1	TRBV7-8	TRBJ1-2	few	CASSPPLSTGVYGYTF	TGTGCCAGCAGCCCCCCTCTTTCGACAGGGGTATATGGCTACACCTTC
NA	TRBV11-2	TRBJ2-7	NA	CASSLGRGYEQYF	TGTGCCAGCAGCTTAGGAAGAGGCTACGAGCAGTACTTC
NA	TRBV2	TRBJ1-2	NA	CASSEIGVLHWDYGYTF	TGTGCCAGCAGTGAAATAGGGGTGCTGCACTGGGACTATGGCTACACCTTC
TRBD1	TRBV4-1	TRBJ1-2	NA	CASSHVDRVKGGYTF	TGCGCCAGCAGCCACGTAGACAGGGTCAAGGGTGGCTACACCTTC
NA	TRBV11-2	TRBJ2-7	NA	CASSLGPRDEQYF	TGTGCCAGCAGCTTAGGGCCCAGGGACGAGCAGTACTTC
NA	TRBV5-5	TRBJ1-1	NA	CASSPGWGDEAFF	TGTGCCAGCAGCCCGGGATGGGGTGATGAAGCTTTCTTT
TRBD2	TRBV23-1	TRBJ2-3	NA	CASSCNPAARGGPTDTQYF	TGCGCCAGCAGTTGCAACCCAGCCGCCCGGGGGGGGCCAACAGATACGCAGTATTTT
TRBD1	TRBV5-1	TRBJ1-1	once	CASSLKGTGGTEAFF	TGCGCCAGCAGCTTAAAAGGGACAGGGGGCACTGAAGCTTTCTTT
TRBD1	TRBV6-5	TRBJ2-3	NA	CASSNWDSPQDTQYF	TGTGCCAGCAGCAATTGGGACAGCCCGCAGGATACGCAGTATTTT
TRBD1	TRBV29-1	TRBJ1-6	few	CSVRTGGSENSPLHF	TGCAGCGTTAGGACAGGGGGCTCTGAAAATTCACCCCTCCACTTT
NA	TRBV5-4	TRBJ1-2	NA	CASSLSGDGSFYGYTF	TGTGCCAGCAGCTTGTCCGGAGACGGATCCTTCTATGGCTACACCTTC
TRBD1	TRBV7-3	TRBJ1-1	NA	CASSSQGAKMNTEAFF	TGTGCCAGCAGCTCACAGGGGGCGAAAATGAACACTGAAGCTTTCTTT
NA	TRBV5-6	TRBJ1-3	NA	CASSFWSRPLETGNTIYF	TGTGCCAGCAGCTTTTGGTCTCGTCCTCTAGAAACTGGAAACACCATATATTTT
NA	TRBV2	TRBJ2-7	NA	CASYLEVYEQYF	TGTGCCAGCTACTTGGAGGTCTACGAGCAGTACTTC